The present T cell receptor (beta chain) was sequenced within a study of T cells in Graves' hyperthyroidism and ophthalmopathy. Study-wide findings and caveats: Using 13 V-J features, a model discriminated ophthalmopathy from stable hyperthyroidism. Model output signaled ophthalmopathy a median approximately 6.2 months ahead of onset.

This clonotype was seen more than once but under ten times. The antigen remains unidentified. It was RNA transcripts that yielded the amplified TCR beta CDR3 regions. The TCR CDR3 first-round RT-PCR relied on the HTBI primer set. TCRdb fed the multiplex PCR reads into MiXCR, producing one record per CDR3 protein. This table holds some 490,000 distinct CDR3 sequences, under 25% found once. Exclusion of a patient resulted from uncontrolled infection, other autoimmune disease, pregnancy or lactation. Diagnoses were established using clinical symptoms, serum thyroxine and TRAb, thyroid ultrasound and orbital computed tomography. Germline V gene lookup returns CDR1 KGHDR and CDR2 SFDVKD. V gave up 5 bases and J gave up 2 bases, with 4 bases separating them. The CDR3 has 12 amino acids.

The source is a woman in her 70s with Graves' ophthalmopathy. This sequence joins TRBV24-1 and TRBJ2-3; D is unresolved. Sequencing used blood. The CDR3 protein is CATSGLTDTQYF. CDR3 bases: TGTGCCACCAGTGGCCTCACAGATACGCAGTATTTT.